In its sample, the clone carrying this T cell receptor beta chain was seen many times. Time point noted: patch test 2, 6 weeks after DPC sensitization. Treatment indicated: therapeutic diphenylcyclopropenone sensitization with weekly scalp DPC. Each CDR3 protein is one row after TCRdb ran MiXCR on the RACE reads. This sample yields about 69,000 distinct CDR3 sequences, of which under 13% are seen a single time; about 6.6% belongs to the top ten. This CDR3 comprises 14 residues. Trimming took off 5 bases at V and 7 bases at J, with 18 bases between the two ends. These data belong to a study of human T cells and chemical hapten exposure.

This material consisted of whole blood, taken in connection with sensitization to the hapten diphenylcyclopropenone (DPC). The V gene is TRBV12-3 or TRBV12-4, the J gene TRBJ2-7, with a weak D call TRBD2 (5 bases). This clonotype was obtained from a woman in her fifties or sixties with alopecia areata. Some clones in this sample may be carry-over from other donors' samples. CDR3 in DNA: TGTGCCAGCAGTCCTGACGCCGGGATTTTTGAGCAGTACTTC. Its translation: CASSPDAGIFEQYF.